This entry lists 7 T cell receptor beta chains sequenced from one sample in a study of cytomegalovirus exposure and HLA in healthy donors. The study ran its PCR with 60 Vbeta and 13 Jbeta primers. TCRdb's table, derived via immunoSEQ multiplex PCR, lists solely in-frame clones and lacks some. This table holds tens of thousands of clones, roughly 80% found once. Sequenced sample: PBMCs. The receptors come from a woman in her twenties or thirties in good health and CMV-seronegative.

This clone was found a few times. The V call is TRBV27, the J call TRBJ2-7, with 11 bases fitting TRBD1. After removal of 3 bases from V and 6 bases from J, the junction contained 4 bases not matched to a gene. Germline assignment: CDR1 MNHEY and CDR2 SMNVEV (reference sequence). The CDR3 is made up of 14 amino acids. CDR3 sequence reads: CASSFGTGGVEQYF. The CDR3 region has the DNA TGTGCCAGCAGTTTCGGGACAGGGGGTGTCGAGCAGTACTTC.

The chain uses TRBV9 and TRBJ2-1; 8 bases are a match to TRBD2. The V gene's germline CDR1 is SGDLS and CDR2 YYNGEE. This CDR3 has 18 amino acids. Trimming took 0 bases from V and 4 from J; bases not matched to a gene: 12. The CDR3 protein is CASSVDHGSGSRYNEQFF. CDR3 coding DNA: TGTGCCAGCAGCGTAGACCACGGAAGCGGGAGTCGGTACAATGAGCAGTTCTTC.

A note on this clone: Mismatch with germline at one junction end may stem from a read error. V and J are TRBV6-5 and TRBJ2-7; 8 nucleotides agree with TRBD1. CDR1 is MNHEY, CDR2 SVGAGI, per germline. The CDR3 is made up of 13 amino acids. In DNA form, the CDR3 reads TGTGCCAGCAGTCGACCGGGACAGGCCCGAGCCCTCTTC. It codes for CASSRPGQARALF.

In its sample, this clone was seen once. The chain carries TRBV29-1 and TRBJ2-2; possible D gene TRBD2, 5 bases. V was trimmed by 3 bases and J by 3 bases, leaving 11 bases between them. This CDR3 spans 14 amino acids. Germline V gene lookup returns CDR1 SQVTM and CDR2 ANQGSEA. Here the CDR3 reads CSVDVGVDTGELFF. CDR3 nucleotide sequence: TGCAGCGTTGATGTGGGAGTGGACACCGGGGAGCTGTTTTTT.

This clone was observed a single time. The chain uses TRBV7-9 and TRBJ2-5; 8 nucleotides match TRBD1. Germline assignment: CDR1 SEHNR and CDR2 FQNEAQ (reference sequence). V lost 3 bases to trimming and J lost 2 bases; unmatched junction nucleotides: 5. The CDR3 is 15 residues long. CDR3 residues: CASSLDRVPQETQYF. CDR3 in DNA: TGTGCCAGCAGCTTGGACAGGGTCCCACAAGAGACCCAGTACTTC. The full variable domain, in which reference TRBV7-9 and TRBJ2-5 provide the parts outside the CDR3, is DTGVSQNPRHKITKRGQNVTFRCDPISEHNRLYWYRQTLGQGPEFLTYFQNEAQLEKSRLLSDRFSAERPKGSFSTLEIQRTEQGDSAMYLCASSLDRVPQETQYFGPGTRLLVL.

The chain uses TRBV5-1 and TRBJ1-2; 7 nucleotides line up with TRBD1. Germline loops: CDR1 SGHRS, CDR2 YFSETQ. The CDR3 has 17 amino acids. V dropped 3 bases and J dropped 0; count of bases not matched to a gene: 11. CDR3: CASSSSGTANSNYGYTF. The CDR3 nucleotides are TGCGCCAGCAGCTCTTCCGGGACAGCGAATTCTAACTATGGCTACACCTTC.

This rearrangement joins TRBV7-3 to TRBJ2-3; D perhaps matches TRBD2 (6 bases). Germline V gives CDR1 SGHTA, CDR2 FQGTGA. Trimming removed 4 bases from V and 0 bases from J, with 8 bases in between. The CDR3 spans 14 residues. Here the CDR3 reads CASSSGTSTDTQYF. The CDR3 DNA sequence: TGTGCCAGCAGCTCCGGGACTAGCACAGATACGCAGTATTTT.